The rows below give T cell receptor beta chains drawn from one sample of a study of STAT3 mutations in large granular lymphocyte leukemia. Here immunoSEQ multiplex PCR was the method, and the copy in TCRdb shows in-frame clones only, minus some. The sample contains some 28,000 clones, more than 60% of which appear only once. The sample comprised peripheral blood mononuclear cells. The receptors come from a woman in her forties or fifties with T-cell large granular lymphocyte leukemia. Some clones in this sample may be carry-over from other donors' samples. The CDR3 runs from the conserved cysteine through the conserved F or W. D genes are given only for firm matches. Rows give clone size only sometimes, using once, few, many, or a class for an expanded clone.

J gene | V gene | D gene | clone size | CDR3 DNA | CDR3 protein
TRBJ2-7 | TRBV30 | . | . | TGTGCCTGGAGTGCGGGGGGGGCAGGGGGATACGAGCAGTACTTC | CAWSAGGAGGYEQYF
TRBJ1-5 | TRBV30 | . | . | TGTGCCTGGAGTCCCGGAGGTCAGCCCCAGCATTTT | CAWSPGGQPQHF
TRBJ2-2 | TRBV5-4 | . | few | TGTGCCAGCAGCTTGATAGGCGCAAACACCGGGGAGCTGTTTTTT | CASSLIGANTGELFF
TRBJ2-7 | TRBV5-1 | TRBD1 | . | TGCGCCAGCAGCTCCGGGACAGGGGGCAGCGAGCAGTACTTC | CASSSGTGGSEQYF
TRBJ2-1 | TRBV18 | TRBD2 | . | TGTGCCAGCTCACCCCTGGGGGGGTACAATTCGGAGCAGTTCTTC | CASSPLGGYNSEQFF
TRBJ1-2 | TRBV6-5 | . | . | TGTGCCAGCAGCCGGTCAGGGAGTTCCTATGGCTACACCTTC | CASSRSGSSYGYTF
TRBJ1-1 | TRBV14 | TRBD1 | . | TGTGCCAGCAGCCTACCGGGACAGACGAACACTGAAGCTTTCTTT | CASSLPGQTNTEAFF
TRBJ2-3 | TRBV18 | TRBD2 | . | TGTGCCAGCTCACGAAGTGGACTAGCGGGAGGCACAGATACGCAGTATTTT | CASSRSGLAGGTDTQYF
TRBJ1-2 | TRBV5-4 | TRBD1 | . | TGTGCCAGCAGCTTAATTGGACAGGCTTTCTACACCTTC | CASSLIGQAFYTF
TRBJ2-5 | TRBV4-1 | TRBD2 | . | TGCGCCAGCTCCTGGGATGACCCCGGGACTAGCGGGACAAAGACCCAGTACTTC | CASSWDDPGTSGTKTQYF
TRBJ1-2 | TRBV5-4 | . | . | TGTGCCAGCAGCTTGGGTATTTTTAACTATGGCTACACCTTC | CASSLGIFNYGYTF
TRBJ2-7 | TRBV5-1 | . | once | TGCGCCAGCAGGGCGAGCGCCTACGAGCAGTACTTC | CASRASAYEQYF
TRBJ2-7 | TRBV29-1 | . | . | TGCAGCGTTGAATTAAGCGGTAGTCACTGGGAGCAGTACTTC | CSVELSGSHWEQYF
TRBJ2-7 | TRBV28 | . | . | TGTGCCAGCAGATTGGGGACTTCCGAGCAGTACTTC | CASRLGTSEQYF
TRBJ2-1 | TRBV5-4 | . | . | TGTGCCAGCAGCTTGTTGGCAGGTCGAAATGAGCAGTTCTTC | CASSLLAGRNEQFF
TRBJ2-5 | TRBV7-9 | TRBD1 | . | TGTGCCAGCAGCTCAAACCCGGCAGGACAGGGCGGTCAAGAGACCCAGTACTTC | CASSSNPAGQGGQETQYF